This T cell receptor beta chain was recorded in a study of T cell repertoires in cytomegalovirus infection. On the study more broadly: HLA-B-restricted CMV epitopes that are well studied, plus recently identified HLA-C-restricted ones, were used by the study. Evidence of both CMV infection and a matching HLA type came from public TCR beta signatures.

Findings and limits, study-wide: People with CMV and the relevant HLA were identified by cumulative public TCR beta family frequency. HLA-C-restricted CMV-specific TCR beta clonotypes were dominant in the ex vivo response.

This clonotype has only a few counts. The antigen remains unidentified. TCRdb redid the calling of the reads with MiXCR, one entry per CDR3 protein. The sample lists about 700,000 distinct CDR3 sequences, around a third occurring once. Sequencing was performed on cultured PBMCs, taken from culture after CMV antigen stimulation. This sequence was found in a human donor in good health (CMV status not recorded). Some clones in this sample may be carry-over from other donors' samples.

The CDR3 coding sequence is TGTGCCAGCAGCCCCGACAAGGGAACCCATGAAAAACTGTTTTTT. Protein product: CASSPDKGTHEKLFF. This chain links TRBV7-9 with TRBJ1-4; D ambiguous. Trimming removed 5 bases at V and 6 bases at J, with 16 bases between. This CDR3 contains 15 residues. Germline V lookup: CDR1 SEHNR, CDR2 FQNEAQ (reference sequence).